What follows is one T cell receptor (beta chain) and its context. What it recognizes is unknown. The sample belongs to a study of T cell responses to AZD1222 COVID-19 vaccine. General study results and limits: The donor group comprised mostly white British people and more females; the analysis possibly underestimated clonal diversity.

Pooling was applied to second doses at about 4 or about 12 weeks. The table came from immunoSEQ multiplex PCR; TCRdb's copy has only in-frame clones and leaves some out. The sample has fewer than 200,000 clones, around 90% seen once; the top ten hold roughly 10%. The CDR3 is 15 amino acids. V was pared by 0 bases and J by 0 bases, with 7 bases between. The germline CDR1 and CDR2 sequences are SGHDN and FVKESK. The chain carries TRBV14 and TRBJ2-3; no firm D call. The source of this sequence is an adult who received the AZD1222 COVID-19 vaccine. The sample was peripheral blood, taken 28 days after the second AZD1222 dose. The CDR3 sequence: CASSQETASTDTQYF. CDR3 coding DNA: TGTGCCAGCAGCCAAGAAACTGCTAGCACAGATACGCAGTATTTT.